What follows are 27 T cell receptor beta chains derived from one specimen sequenced in a study of T cell repertoires in ileal Crohn's disease. TCRdb keeps only in-frame clones here, not all; method: immunoSEQ multiplex PCR. The sample includes 15,000 to 20,000 clones, approximately 70% of them seen just once. The sequenced material came from ileal tissue. Receptors were obtained from an adult with Crohn's disease.

V and J are TRBV15 and TRBJ1-5, with D perhaps TRBD1 (5 bases). The CDR3 has 15 amino acids. V was cut by 3 bases and J by 7 bases, with 16 bases left in between. Germline CDR1 is LNHNV and CDR2 is YYDKDF (reference sequence). The CDR3 is CATSRRGAGGQPQHF. DNA of the CDR3: TGTGCCACCAGCAGGAGGGGAGCCGGGGGACAGCCCCAGCATTTT.

The chain has TRBV28 and TRBJ1-1, with TRBD1 matching over 9 bases. The J segment lost 4 bases and the V segment lost 5 bases, leaving 5 bases of the junction unmatched. Looked up from germline, CDR1 is MDHEN and CDR2 is SYDVKM. The length of the CDR3 is 14 residues. CDR3 DNA: TGTGCCAGCAGTACAACGACAGGGGGCACTGAAGCTTTCTTT. Amino acids: CASSTTTGGTEAFF.

V and J are TRBV5-8 and TRBJ2-3, with TRBD2 identical over 8 bases. This CDR3 has 16 amino acids. The junction had 10 bases not matched to a gene; V was cut back by 3 bases and J by 4 bases. Germline V lookup: CDR1 SGHTS, CDR2 YDEGEE. As DNA, the CDR3 is TGTGCCAGCAGCTCGGACGGGGGGGGCGCAGCAGATACGCAGTATTTT. It specifies CASSSDGGGAADTQYF.

This chain uses TRBV27 with TRBJ2-7; 7 bases are a match to TRBD1. Germline-derived CDR1 and CDR2 are MNHEY and SMNVEV (reference sequence). V shed 6 bases and J 4 bases; nucleotides not matched to a gene: 12. CDR3 length: 15 amino acids. CDR3 protein: CASSQLTGRFYEQYF. The CDR3 nucleotides are TGTGCCAGCAGCCAACTGACAGGGCGGTTTTACGAGCAGTACTTC.

This chain connects TRBV28 to TRBJ1-1, with 7 bases aligning to TRBD1. From germline, CDR1 is MDHEN and CDR2 SYDVKM. CDR3 length equals 15 residues. The V segment lost 5 bases and the J segment 0 bases; nucleotides outside the gene matches: 6. The CDR3, as DNA: TGTGCCAGCAGTAAGGGACAGCGGATGAACACTGAAGCTTTCTTT. Protein sequence: CASSKGQRMNTEAFF.

The chain carries TRBV11-3 and TRBJ1-6, with D unclear. CDR1 and CDR2 from the germline V gene are SGHNT and YENEEA. The CDR3 is 14 amino acids. Deletions cut 4 bases from V and 6 bases from J, with 10 bases between. CDR3 protein: CASSSIFGNSPLHF. The CDR3 nucleotides are TGTGCCAGCAGCTCAATCTTCGGTAATTCACCCCTCCACTTT.

The chain combines TRBV2 with TRBJ1-2; D not resolved. Trimming removed 8 bases from V and 4 bases from J, with 17 bases in between. CDR1 and CDR2 (germline): SNHLY, FYNNEI. The CDR3 is made up of 14 amino acids. DNA for the CDR3: TGTGCCAGCTTAGGCGGAAATCTTCGCTATGGCTACACCTTC. Translated, it gives CASLGGNLRYGYTF.

This clone was seen just once. V is TRBV7-8 and J is TRBJ2-7; TRBD1 agrees at 7 bases. J gave up 4 bases and V 1 base, and 10 bases lay outside the gene matches. Germline V gives CDR1 SGHVS, CDR2 FQNEAQ. This CDR3 has 16 residues. The CDR3 sequence is CASSLVLTDRTYEQYF. The CDR3 DNA reads as TGTGCCAGCAGCTTAGTTCTAACGGACAGGACTTACGAGCAGTACTTC.

This clone was found a few times. The chain links TRBV6-5 to TRBJ1-2, with 7 bases that match TRBD1. Germline CDR1 and CDR2: MNHEY and SVGAGI. This CDR3 is 13 amino acids long. After removal of 6 bases from V and 4 bases from J, the junction contained 5 bases not matched to a gene. The DNA of the CDR3 is TGTGCCAGCAGCCTACAGGGGACCTATGGCTACACCTTC. Its protein is CASSLQGTYGYTF.

The CDR3 spells CASSHRTGGVTEAFF. The DNA for the CDR3 is TGCGCCAGCAGCCACCGGACAGGGGGCGTCACTGAAGCTTTCTTT. The chain employs TRBV4-1 and TRBJ1-1, with TRBD1 matching over 11 bases. Trimming removed 3 bases from V and 4 bases from J; junction bases left unmatched: 4. The CDR3 extends over 15 amino acids. Germline V CDR1 and CDR2: MGHRA, YSYEKL.

This clone showed up just a few times. J is TRBJ2-5 and V is TRBV11-2; 7 nucleotides agree with TRBD2. V shed 7 bases and J 5 bases; nucleotides not matched to a gene: 13. CDR3 size: 15 residues. Looked up from germline, CDR1 is SGHAT and CDR2 is FQNNGV. The chain's CDR3 is CASTPTGRADETQYF. DNA for the CDR3: TGTGCCAGCACCCCCACGGGGAGGGCCGATGAGACCCAGTACTTC.

The J gene is TRBJ2-7, the V gene TRBV27; TRBD2 aligns across 15 bases. There are 18 residues in the CDR3. Losses at the gene ends were 5 bases for V and 0 bases for J; bases not matched to a gene: 8. Germline CDR1 reads MNHEY; CDR2 reads SMNVEV (reference sequence). CDR3 coding DNA: TGTGCCAGCAGTCAACGGACTAGCGGGGGGGCGAGCTCCTACGAGCAGTACTTC. This sequence encodes CASSQRTSGGASSYEQYF.

V usage is TRBV28 and J usage is TRBJ1-4, with 7 bases fitting TRBD1. CDR3 length: 14 amino acids. Germline CDR1 reads MDHEN; CDR2 reads SYDVKM. The V segment lost 5 bases and the J segment 8 bases; nucleotides outside the gene matches: 8. The CDR3 region has the DNA TGTGCCAGCAGTCTTCAGACAGGGATCGAAAAACTGTTTTTT. Its protein product is CASSLQTGIEKLFF.

A few counts support this clone. This chain connects TRBV9 to TRBJ1-6; the D is unclear. The CDR3 covers 14 residues. CDR1 and CDR2 (germline): SGDLS, YYNGEE. Trimming pared 0 bases from V and 13 bases from J, leaving 14 bases between. In DNA, the CDR3 is TGTGCCAGCAGCGTAGATCAGATTTACGTGCCCCTCCACTTT. Its translation: CASSVDQIYVPLHF.

The rearrangement joins TRBV27 to TRBJ2-3; D uncertain. This CDR3 is built from 15 residues. V lost 3 bases, J lost 2 bases, and 12 bases lay in between. Germline V CDR1 and CDR2: MNHEY, SMNVEV (reference sequence). In DNA form, the CDR3 reads TGTGCCAGCAGTTTCCTTGGGCCGGTCACAGATACGCAGTATTTT. The encoded protein is CASSFLGPVTDTQYF.

The chain recombines TRBV9 with TRBJ1-2; D might be TRBD1 (5 bases). The germline V gene encodes CDR1 SGDLS and CDR2 YYNGEE. The CDR3 has 15 amino acids. The germline V and J ends were trimmed by 0 bases and 7 bases, with 16 bases remaining between them. The CDR3 DNA is TGTGCCAGCAGCGTAGGGAGGGAGGGGAAGGGTGGCTACACCTTC. Translation: CASSVGREGKGGYTF.

The rearrangement joins TRBV15 to TRBJ1-4, with D possibly TRBD1 on 5 matching bases. Germline loops: CDR1 LNHNV, CDR2 YYDKDF (reference sequence). The length of the CDR3 is 15 residues. V lost 6 bases to trimming and J lost 3 bases, with 14 bases between them. The CDR3 DNA follows: TGTGCCACCAGAGGGTCGACAGTTGCTAATGAAAAACTGTTTTTT. Its protein is CATRGSTVANEKLFF.

The rearrangement joins TRBV9 to TRBJ1-3; D unresolved. V shed 0 bases and J shed 4 bases, with 8 bases lying between them. Per germline, CDR1 SGDLS and CDR2 YYNGEE. This CDR3 region has 14 residues. The CDR3 nucleotides read TGTGCCAGCAGCGTAGGGGAGCTCGGAAACACCATATATTTT. It is translated as CASSVGELGNTIYF. Based on the CDR3 plus reference TRBV9 and TRBJ1-3, the full variable domain is DSGVTQTPKHLITATGQRVTLRCSPRSGDLSVYWYQQSLDQGLQFLIQYYNGEERAKGNILERFSAQQFPDLHSELNLSSLELGDSALYFCASSVGELGNTIYFGEGSWLTVV.

The J gene is TRBJ1-6, the V gene TRBV6-1, with D possibly being TRBD1 (5 bases). Trimming removed 4 bases from V and 0 bases from J, with 13 bases in between. The CDR3 consists of 17 residues. Germline assignment: CDR1 MNHNS and CDR2 SASEGT. This CDR3 is CASSAWDWRSYNSPLHF. The CDR3, as DNA: TGTGCCAGCAGTGCCTGGGACTGGCGCTCCTATAATTCACCCCTCCACTTT.

The chain employs TRBV4-1 and TRBJ1-2; 8 bases map to TRBD1. The CDR3 spans 16 residues. Germline CDR1 reads MGHRA; CDR2 reads YSYEKL. The ends lost 1 base at V and 3 bases at J; junction bases unmatched: 7. The CDR3 DNA is TGCGCCAGCAGCCAAGTGGGCAGGGGGCTCGACTATGGCTACACCTTC. Translation: CASSQVGRGLDYGYTF.

J is TRBJ1-1 and V is TRBV10-2; the match to TRBD1 covers 7 bases. Germline V lookup: CDR1 WSHSY, CDR2 SAAADI. The CDR3 has 15 residues. Trimming took 7 bases from V and 2 from J; bases not matched to a gene: 10. CDR3 nucleotide sequence: TGCGCCAGCAAACGAACGGGACAGACCAACACTGAAGCTTTCTTT. It yields the protein CASKRTGQTNTEAFF.

The chain links TRBV10-1 to TRBJ2-5; perhaps TRBD2 as D (5 bases). Germline CDR1 reads WNHNN; CDR2 reads SYGVQD (reference sequence). The length of the CDR3 is 14 residues. V was trimmed by 0 bases and J by 6 bases, leaving 11 bases between them. The CDR3 sequence is CASSESSSSKTQYF. CDR3 nucleotides: TGCGCCAGCAGTGAGTCGTCTAGCTCTAAGACCCAGTACTTC.

The rearrangement joins TRBV11-2 to TRBJ2-3, with 9 nucleotides matching TRBD2. Per germline, CDR1 SGHAT and CDR2 FQNNGV. J lost 0 bases, V lost 4 bases, and 8 bases had no gene match. CDR3 length: 17 residues. CDR3 in amino acids: CASSSGTSSFSTDTQYF. The CDR3, as DNA: TGTGCCAGCAGCTCAGGGACTAGCAGTTTTAGCACAGATACGCAGTATTTT. Together with reference TRBV11-2 and TRBJ2-3, the CDR3 gives the full variable domain: EAGVAQSPRYKIIEKRQSVAFWCNPISGHATLYWYQQILGQGPKLLIQFQNNGVVDDSQLPKDRFSAERLKGVDSTLKIQPAKLEDSAVYLCASSSGTSSFSTDTQYFGPGTRLTVL.

As DNA, the CDR3 is TGTGCCAGCAGTGAAAGGATGGGGACTGTGAGATATGGCTACACCTTC. This translates into CASSERMGTVRYGYTF. This chain joins TRBV6-1 and TRBJ1-2; tentative D call: TRBD1 (5 bases). CDR1 MNHNS and CDR2 SASEGT come from the germline V gene. The length of the CDR3 is 16 residues. The V and J ends lost 2 bases and 5 bases respectively, with 18 bases between them.

This clone was found a few times. The chain has TRBV30 and TRBJ2-2, with D possibly TRBD2 on 6 matching bases. This CDR3 has 15 amino acids. The V end was cut by 0 bases, the J end by 5 bases, with 13 bases between. The germline V gene encodes CDR1 GTSNPN and CDR2 SVGIG (reference sequence). The CDR3 region has the DNA TGTGCCTGGAGTGTACCCAGGGAGGAGACCGGGGAGCTGTTTTTT. It translates to CAWSVPREETGELFF. Using reference TRBV30 and TRBJ2-2 for the parts outside the CDR3, the full variable domain is SQTIHQWPATLVQPVGSPLSLECTVEGTSNPNLYWYRQAAGRGLQLLFYSVGIGQISSEVPQNLSASRPQDRQFILSSKKLLLSDSGFYLCAWSVPREETGELFFGEGSRLTVL.

The chain links TRBV6-4 to TRBJ2-1; D perhaps matches TRBD1 (6 bases). The V end was cut by 3 bases, the J end by 8 bases, with 14 bases between. The CDR3 is 14 residues long. The V gene's germline CDR1 is MRHNA and CDR2 SNTAGT. The CDR3 protein is CASSEGGESDEQFF. CDR3 coding DNA: TGTGCCAGCAGTGAAGGGGGAGAATCCGATGAGCAGTTCTTC.

V is TRBV10-2 and J is TRBJ1-2; 9 nucleotides agree with TRBD1. J gave up 2 bases and V 1 base, and 5 bases lay outside the gene matches. The germline V gene has CDR1 WSHSY and CDR2 SAAADI. The CDR3 covers 16 residues. The CDR3 DNA sequence: TGCGCCAGCAGTGAGTTGGGACAGGGCGGAAACTATGGCTACACCTTC. Amino acid sequence: CASSELGQGGNYGYTF.